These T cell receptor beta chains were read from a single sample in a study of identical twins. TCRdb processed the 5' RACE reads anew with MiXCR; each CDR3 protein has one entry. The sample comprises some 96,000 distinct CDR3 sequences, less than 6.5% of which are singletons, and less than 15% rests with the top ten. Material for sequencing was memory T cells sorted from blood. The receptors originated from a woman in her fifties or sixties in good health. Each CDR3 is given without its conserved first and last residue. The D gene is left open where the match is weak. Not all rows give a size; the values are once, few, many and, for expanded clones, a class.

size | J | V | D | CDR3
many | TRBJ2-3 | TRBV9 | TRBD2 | ASSVDTSGFTDTQY
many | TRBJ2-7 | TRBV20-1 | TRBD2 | SAISGRTYEQY
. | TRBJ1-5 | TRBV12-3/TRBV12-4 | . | ASSLAGYSNQPQH
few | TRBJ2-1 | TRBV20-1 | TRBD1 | SAPGQVGGNEQF
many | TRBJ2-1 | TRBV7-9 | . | ASSLEVRNEQF
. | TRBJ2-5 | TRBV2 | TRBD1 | ASSGQGRPQETQY
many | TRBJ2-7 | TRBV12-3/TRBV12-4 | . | ASSRRAEQY
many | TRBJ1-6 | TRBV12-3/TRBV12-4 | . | ASSRIQGPHNSPLH
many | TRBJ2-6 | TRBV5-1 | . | ASSLDIVSGGWGANVLT
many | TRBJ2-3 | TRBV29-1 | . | SVALGGLEGTQY
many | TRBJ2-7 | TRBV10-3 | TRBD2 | AIGTSGSEQY
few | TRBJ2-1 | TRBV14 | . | ASSLGPGLEQF
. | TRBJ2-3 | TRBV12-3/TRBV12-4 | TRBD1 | ASRSSDRSTDTQY
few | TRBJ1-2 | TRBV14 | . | ASSQDGPGVGYT
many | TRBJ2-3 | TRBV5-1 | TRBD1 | ASSLAPKTGVDTQY
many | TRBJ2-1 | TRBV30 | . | AWSVAPLGAQF
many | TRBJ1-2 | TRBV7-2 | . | ASSFPQLSYT
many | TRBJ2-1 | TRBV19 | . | ASSIRGNEQF
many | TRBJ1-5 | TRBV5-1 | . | ASSVGTSNQPQH
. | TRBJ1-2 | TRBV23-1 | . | ASSQEYREGYT
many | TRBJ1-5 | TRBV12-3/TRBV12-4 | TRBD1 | ASSLGQGLNQPQH
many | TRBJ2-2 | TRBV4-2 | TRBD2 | ASSQPGLAGFSGELF
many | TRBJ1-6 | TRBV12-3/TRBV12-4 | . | ASTHGLGGSPLH
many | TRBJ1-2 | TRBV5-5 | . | ASSWDTPSRDGYT
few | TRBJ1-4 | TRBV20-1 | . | SARDQGRAATNEKLF
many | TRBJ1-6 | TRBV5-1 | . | ASSPDGIDSPLH
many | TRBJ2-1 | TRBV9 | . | ASSVGSYNEQF
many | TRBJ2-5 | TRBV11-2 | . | ASSLGGFETQY
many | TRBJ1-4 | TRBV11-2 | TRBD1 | ASSPGTVPSEKLF
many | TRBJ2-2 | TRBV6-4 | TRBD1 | ASSGQGDTGELF
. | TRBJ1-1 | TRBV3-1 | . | ASSQDVKNTEAF
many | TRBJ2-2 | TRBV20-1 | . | SAHGPNTGELF
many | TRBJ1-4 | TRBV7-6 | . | ASSKQGRGEKLF
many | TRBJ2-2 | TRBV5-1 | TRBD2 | ASSPGLAVNTGELF
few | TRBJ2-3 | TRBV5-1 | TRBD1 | ASSLTGQGTDTQY
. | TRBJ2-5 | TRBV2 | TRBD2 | ASTGTSGETQY
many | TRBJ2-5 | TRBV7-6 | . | ASSLRGAGHTKETQY